A selection of T cell receptor beta chains follows, all from one sample in a study of vaccination effects on CD4 cells after COVID-19. Profiled with immunoSEQ multiplex PCR; TCRdb holds only in-frame clones, not every one. The sample has around 40,000 clones, about 70% seen once. The antigens these receptors bind are not known. Sample: CD4+ T cells from PBMCs cultured without peptide, taken before COVID-19 vaccination. Source of these receptors: a human donor who received a COVID-19 vaccine. Both conserved end residues are part of each CDR3. A D gene is named only where the DNA matches it firmly. Expanded clones are given a class, and other clones once, few, many or no size at all.

V	D	J	size	DNA	CDR3
TRBV18	TRBD1	TRBJ1-2	NA	TGTGCCAGCTCGTCGGGACAGGGAGGAGGCTACACCTTC	CASSSGQGGGYTF
TRBV5-6	NA	TRBJ2-7	NA	TGTGCCAGCAGCCCTTTTCAGGGACCCGGTCCCTACGAGCAGTACTTC	CASSPFQGPGPYEQYF
TRBV5-1	NA	TRBJ2-7	few	TGCGCCAGCAGCCAACTGACCGATGCCTACGAGCAGTACTTC	CASSQLTDAYEQYF
TRBV5-5	TRBD2	TRBJ2-7	NA	TGTGCCAGCAGGCGGGTACTGGGGGGGTCGTCGTACGAGCAGTACTTC	CASRRVLGGSSYEQYF
TRBV7-9	NA	TRBJ1-2	NA	TGTGCCAGCAGCTTATCGAGGACAGAGCTCTATGGCTACACCTTC	CASSLSRTELYGYTF
TRBV2	TRBD1	TRBJ1-1	NA	TGTGCCAGCAGTGAACAGGGGGTAAACACTGAAGCTTTCTTT	CASSEQGVNTEAFF
TRBV21-1	NA	TRBJ2-7	NA	TGTGCCAGCAGCTCACGCCGGGACAGAGCCTACGTGCAGTACTTC	CASSSRRDRAYVQYF
TRBV24-1	NA	TRBJ1-4	NA	TGTGCCACCAGTGACCCTACAACTAATGAAAAACTGTTTTTT	CATSDPTTNEKLFF
TRBV2	NA	TRBJ2-6	few	TGTGCCAGCAAGGAGGGGGCAAGGGCTGGGGCCAACGTCCTGACTTTC	CASKEGARAGANVLTF
TRBV2	TRBD1	TRBJ1-6	NA	TGTGCCAGCAGTGCTGAAGGACAGGCGTATACACCCCTCCACTTT	CASSAEGQAYTPLHF
TRBV5-4	NA	TRBJ2-2	few	TGTGCCAGCCTCCCTGGCCTTAACACCGGGGAGCTGTTTTTT	CASLPGLNTGELFF
TRBV6-5	NA	TRBJ1-6	NA	TGTGCCAGCAGTACAGAGGGAAAGGGACCCCTCCACTTT	CASSTEGKGPLHF
TRBV5-4	NA	TRBJ1-1	NA	TGTGCCAGCAGCTTGGTGGAAACTGAAGCTTTCTTT	CASSLVETEAFF
TRBV29-1	NA	TRBJ2-2	NA	TGCAGCGTCGTACTGGGACCTTTAAACACCGGGGAGCTGTTTTTT	CSVVLGPLNTGELFF
TRBV25-1	TRBD1	TRBJ1-3	NA	TGTGCCAGCAGTTCTCGGACAGGGGCAGGAAACACCATATATTTT	CASSSRTGAGNTIYF
TRBV5-1	TRBD2	TRBJ2-1	NA	TGCGCCAGCAGCGAAGGGACTAGCGGGAGCAATGAGCAGTTCTTC	CASSEGTSGSNEQFF
TRBV19	NA	TRBJ1-1	few	TGTGCCAGTACTCCACACGGAGCTGAAGCTTTCTTT	CASTPHGAEAFF
TRBV19	NA	TRBJ2-5	NA	TGTGCCAGTAGTATTGTATCGGGCAGCTTAGAGACCCAGTACTTC	CASSIVSGSLETQYF
TRBV6-1	TRBD2	TRBJ2-1	NA	TGTGCCAGCAGGGAAACTAGCGGGGGCTCCTACAATGAGCAGTTCTTC	CASRETSGGSYNEQFF
TRBV5-1	NA	TRBJ1-4	NA	TGCGCCAGCAGCTTGGTCAGCCCAAATGAAAAACTGTTTTTT	CASSLVSPNEKLFF
TRBV28	NA	TRBJ2-7	NA	TGTGCCAGCACCGTTCTGCCCGGCAGTGGAGGAACCTACGAGCAGTACTTC	CASTVLPGSGGTYEQYF
TRBV6-5	NA	TRBJ1-2	few	TGTGCCAGCATACCCCCCAGTCAGGGTAGGTCTGGCTACACCTTC	CASIPPSQGRSGYTF
TRBV6-5	NA	TRBJ1-2	NA	TGTGCCAGCACCGGAGATAGCGATGGCTACACCTTC	CASTGDSDGYTF
TRBV28	TRBD1	TRBJ1-5	once	TGTGCCAGCAGTCCCGGGACAGGGGTTGTGTCGGGCAATCAGCCCCAGCATTTT	CASSPGTGVVSGNQPQHF
TRBV19	TRBD1	TRBJ1-2	NA	TGTGCCAGTAGTATCCCGCCCGGGACAGGGGTTACTGGCTACACCTTC	CASSIPPGTGVTGYTF
TRBV6-1	NA	TRBJ2-3	NA	TGTGCCAGCAGTGAACAGAGGGGGGGCGTAGATACGCAGTATTTT	CASSEQRGGVDTQYF
TRBV19	TRBD1	TRBJ1-2	NA	TGTGCCAGTAGTTTCCCCGGGACAGGGATCGGCTACACCTTC	CASSFPGTGIGYTF
TRBV2	NA	TRBJ1-5	few	TGTGCCAGCAGAGGGACCTATAGCAATCAGCCCCAGCATTTT	CASRGTYSNQPQHF
TRBV5-4	NA	TRBJ2-3	NA	TGTGCCATTAGTGCGGGGGCCGGGCGAGATACGCAGTATTTT	CAISAGAGRDTQYF
TRBV5-4	NA	TRBJ1-4	few	TGTGCCAGCAGCTTGCAGGGTGAAAAACTGTTTTTT	CASSLQGEKLFF
TRBV3-1/TRBV3-2	TRBD1	TRBJ2-7	few	TGTGCCAGCAGCCCCCGGGACAGGGGTCTGAAGCTCTCCTACGAGCAGTACTTC	CASSPRDRGLKLSYEQYF
TRBV4-1	TRBD1	TRBJ1-5	NA	TGCGCCAGCAGCCCCGAGGACAGGGGGGATCAGCCCCAGCATTTT	CASSPEDRGDQPQHF
TRBV20-1	NA	TRBJ2-7	NA	TGCAGTGCTGGACAGTCCTACGAGCAGTACTTC	CSAGQSYEQYF
TRBV2	TRBD1	TRBJ1-2	few	TGTGCCAGCAACGACAGGGGGTTACCGTATGGCTACACCTTC	CASNDRGLPYGYTF
TRBV2	NA	TRBJ2-1	NA	TGTGCCAGCAGTCCTGGTTATGAGCAGTTCTTC	CASSPGYEQFF
TRBV3-1/TRBV3-2	NA	TRBJ2-4	few	TGTGCCAGCAGCCAATCCGTTCCATCGACACAGTACTTC	CASSQSVPSTQYF
TRBV5-6	TRBD1	TRBJ1-5	NA	TGTGCCAGCAGCCGGGACAGGGGAAACAATCAGCCCCAGCATTTT	CASSRDRGNNQPQHF